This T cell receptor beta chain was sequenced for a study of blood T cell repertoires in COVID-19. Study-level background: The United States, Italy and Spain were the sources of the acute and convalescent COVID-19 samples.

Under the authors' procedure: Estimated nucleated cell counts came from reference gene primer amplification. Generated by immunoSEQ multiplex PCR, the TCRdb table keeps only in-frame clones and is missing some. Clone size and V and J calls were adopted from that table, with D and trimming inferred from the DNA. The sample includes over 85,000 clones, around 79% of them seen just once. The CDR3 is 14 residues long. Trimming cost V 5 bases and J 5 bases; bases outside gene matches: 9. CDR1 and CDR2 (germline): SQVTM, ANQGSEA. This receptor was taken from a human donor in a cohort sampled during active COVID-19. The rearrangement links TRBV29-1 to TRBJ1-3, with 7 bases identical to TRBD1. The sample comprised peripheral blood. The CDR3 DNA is TGCAGCGTTACGTTTCGGGACAGTCGAAACACCATATATTTT. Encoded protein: CSVTFRDSRNTIYF.